These T cell receptor beta chains were read from a single sample in a study of identical twins. One entry per CDR3 protein results from TCRdb running MiXCR on the 5' RACE reads. The table has 450,000 to 500,000 distinct CDR3 sequences, roughly 13% seen once. These data also featured in a second study, about yellow fever vaccine responses in identical twins.

The source material was CD4+ T cells sorted from blood. The receptors were gathered from a woman aged 18-30 years in good health. Both conserved end residues are part of each CDR3. The D gene is left open where the match is weak. Clone size is shown for a subset of rows, as once, few, many or a class of expanded clone.

D	V	size	J	DNA	CDR3
.	TRBV6-2/TRBV6-3	.	TRBJ1-5	TGTGCCAGCAGAGAACGGTGGTATAGCAATCAGCCCCAGCATTTT	CASRERWYSNQPQHF
TRBD2	TRBV11-1	.	TRBJ2-1	TGTGCCAGCACCTTACCACTTAACGGACTAGCGGCCATAAGCAATGAGCAGTTCTTC	CASTLPLNGLAAISNEQFF
.	TRBV5-1	many	TRBJ2-5	TGCGCCAGCAGCTGGGGGGACTGGCGACAAGAGACCCAGTACTTC	CASSWGDWRQETQYF
.	TRBV3-1	.	TRBJ1-3	TGTGCCAGCAGCGGGATATCTGGAAACACCACATATTTT	CASSGISGNTTYF
TRBD2	TRBV6-2/TRBV6-3	few	TRBJ2-1	TGTGCCAGTAGGACTAGTCTGGGCAATGAGCAGTTCTTC	CASRTSLGNEQFF
TRBD1	TRBV20-1	.	TRBJ1-6	TGCAGTGCTACTAGACAGGGAAATTCACCCCTCCACTTT	CSATRQGNSPLHF
.	TRBV20-1	few	TRBJ2-3	TGCAGTGCAGAAGACAGGACTAGTAGAACAGATACGCAGTATTTT	CSAEDRTSRTDTQYF
.	TRBV24-1	.	TRBJ2-1	TGTGCCACCAGTGATTTTGCAGCACAGAACTACAATGAGCAGTTCTTC	CATSDFAAQNYNEQFF
.	TRBV3-1	many	TRBJ2-7	TGTGCCAGCAGCCAAGCAGGCTCCAGCTACGAGCAGTACTTC	CASSQAGSSYEQYF
TRBD2	TRBV5-1	few	TRBJ2-3	TGCGCCAGCAGCACCGGACTAGCGGGAGGGAGCACAGATACGCAGTATTTT	CASSTGLAGGSTDTQYF
.	TRBV27	.	TRBJ1-2	TGTGCCAGCAGTCCATCGGGGTTGAGTGGCTACACCTTC	CASSPSGLSGYTF
.	TRBV29-1	few	TRBJ2-1	TGCAGCGTTGGGGGAGGGACAGGATCATACAATGAGCAGTTCTTC	CSVGGGTGSYNEQFF
.	TRBV2	.	TRBJ2-1	TGTGCCAGCAGAATCCTGATACCCCCCTTC	CASRILIPPF
.	TRBV15	.	TRBJ2-1	TGTGCCACCAGCAGAGATCGAGGGACTGACAATGAGCAGTTCTTC	CATSRDRGTDNEQFF
.	TRBV5-8	few	TRBJ2-5	TGTGCCAGCAGCTCGGGACGGGGAAATAGGGAGACCCAGTACTTC	CASSSGRGNRETQYF
.	TRBV7-8	.	TRBJ2-1	TGTGCCAGCAGCTCGATTTCCAATGGTAGGGTATTCTTC	CASSSISNGRVFF
.	TRBV6-5	few	TRBJ2-2	TGTGCCAGCAGTTACACCTCGCGTGGGGCGGGCGGGGAGCTGTTTTTT	CASSYTSRGAGGELFF
TRBD1	TRBV2	few	TRBJ2-1	TGTGCCAGCAGTGAAACTACCGGGACAGCCTACAATGAGCAGTTCTTC	CASSETTGTAYNEQFF
.	TRBV25-1	few	TRBJ2-7	TGTGCCAGCAGTGAATCTGAAGGTCCAACTGTCGAGCAGTACTTC	CASSESEGPTVEQYF
.	TRBV5-6	few	TRBJ2-1	TGTGCCAGCAGCTCCGGTCCGGGGTATGGTGAGCAGTTCTTC	CASSSGPGYGEQFF
.	TRBV7-2	few	TRBJ2-5	TGTGCCAGCAGCTTAATGGCCCAAGAGACCCAGTACTTC	CASSLMAQETQYF
.	TRBV3-1	.	TRBJ2-1	TGTGCCAGCAGAGCAGGGGTTGCGGTATGGAATGAGCAGTTCTTC	CASRAGVAVWNEQFF
.	TRBV10-3	many	TRBJ2-5	TGTGCCACCGGACTATCCCAGGGAGAGACCCAGTACTTC	CATGLSQGETQYF
.	TRBV7-3	.	TRBJ2-2	TGTGCCAGCAGCACCTTAAGCACCGGGGAGCTGTTTTTT	CASSTLSTGELFF
.	TRBV10-2	many	TRBJ2-4	TGCGCCAGCAGTGAAGCGTCGGTAGCCAAAAACATTCAGTACTTC	CASSEASVAKNIQYF
.	TRBV2	few	TRBJ1-5	TGTGCCAGCAGTGAAGCGGGGCGGTTCAGTCAGCCCCAGCATTTT	CASSEAGRFSQPQHF
.	TRBV6-1	few	TRBJ1-6	TGTGCCAGCAGGGGGGATATGAATTCACCCCTCCACTTT	CASRGDMNSPLHF
.	TRBV5-5	.	TRBJ2-5	TGTGCCAGCAGCGCGCCCCCGGAGACCCAGTACTTC	CASSAPPETQYF
TRBD1	TRBV29-1	few	TRBJ1-5	TGCAGCGTTGGGATGGGACAGGGGGGAAATCAGCCCCAGCATTTT	CSVGMGQGGNQPQHF
.	TRBV29-1	.	TRBJ2-3	TGCAGCTGTCCCTCCGCAGTCACAGATACGCAGTATTTT	CSCPSAVTDTQYF
.	TRBV10-3	few	TRBJ1-2	TGTGCCATCGTCGGCGTCTATGGCTACACCTTC	CAIVGVYGYTF
.	TRBV5-6	.	TRBJ2-4	TGTGCCAGCAGCCGCTTCGACCCAGGAATTCAGTACTTC	CASSRFDPGIQYF
.	TRBV6-6	.	TRBJ2-7	TGTGCCAGCAGTTACGGGCCCTCGTCCGAGCAGTACTTC	CASSYGPSSEQYF
TRBD2	TRBV20-1	few	TRBJ2-7	TGCAGTGCTAGCGATACGGGAGGGAGGTCCTACGAGCAGTACTTC	CSASDTGGRSYEQYF
TRBD2	TRBV5-1	.	TRBJ2-7	TGCGCCAGCAGAGGGACTACCGAGACCTACGAGCAGTACTTC	CASRGTTETYEQYF
TRBD2	TRBV13	.	TRBJ2-3	TGTGCCAGCAGTCTTAACGTGGGACTAGCGGGGCAAGATACGCAGTATTTT	CASSLNVGLAGQDTQYF
.	TRBV25-1	few	TRBJ1-1	TGTGCCAGCAGTGAGGTGGGGAGGACTGAAGCTTTCTTT	CASSEVGRTEAFF
TRBD2	TRBV7-9	many	TRBJ2-3	TGTGCCAGCAGTCAGGTCATGGCGGGGGGGCAAGATACGCAGTATTTT	CASSQVMAGGQDTQYF
TRBD1	TRBV9	few	TRBJ2-2	TGTGCCAGCAGCGCCACAGGGGGCTCCGGGGAGCTGTTTTTT	CASSATGGSGELFF
TRBD2	TRBV4-2	few	TRBJ2-1	TGTGCCAGCAGCCCGACCGGGACTAGCGGTAATGAGCAGTTCTTC	CASSPTGTSGNEQFF
TRBD1	TRBV6-1	few	TRBJ2-5	TGTGCCAGCAGTAGAAAGCCGGGACAGCAAGAGACCCAGTACTTC	CASSRKPGQQETQYF
TRBD1	TRBV6-5	few	TRBJ1-2	TGTGCCAGCAGTTACAACACAGGGGATGACTACACCTTC	CASSYNTGDDYTF
TRBD2	TRBV6-2/TRBV6-3	few	TRBJ2-1	TGTGCCAGCAGTACAATCAACACCCCGGGACTAGCGGGGGGGCCCTACAATGAGCAGTTCTTC	CASSTINTPGLAGGPYNEQFF
TRBD2	TRBV30	.	TRBJ2-5	TGTGCCTGGAGTCACGGGGGGAACCAAGAGACCCAGTACTTC	CAWSHGGNQETQYF
.	TRBV3-1	many	TRBJ1-4	TGTGCCAGCAGCCAAGCCTCAACTAATGAAAAACTGTTTTTT	CASSQASTNEKLFF
.	TRBV5-5	many	TRBJ2-1	TGTGCCAGCAGCGCTGACGGAGGCTCCTACAATGAGCAGTTCTTC	CASSADGGSYNEQFF
.	TRBV11-1	.	TRBJ1-1	TGTGCCAGCAGCTTAGCTTTAATAAACACTGAAGCTTTCTTT	CASSLALINTEAFF
TRBD1	TRBV27	few	TRBJ2-2	TGTGCCAGCAGCCCCACCGGGACAGGGGCTTACACCGGGGAGCTGTTTTTT	CASSPTGTGAYTGELFF
.	TRBV10-3	few	TRBJ2-1	TGTGCCATCAGTGAGGGTGGGAGTTACAATGAGCAGTTCTTC	CAISEGGSYNEQFF
TRBD2	TRBV24-1	.	TRBJ2-1	TGTGCCACCAGTGTGAATCCGGGACTAGCGGGGGGTACGAACTCCTACAATGAGCAGTTCTTC	CATSVNPGLAGGTNSYNEQFF
TRBD1	TRBV6-2/TRBV6-3	.	TRBJ1-2	TGTGCCAGCAGTTACCGGACAGGGGGGAACTATGGCTACACCTTC	CASSYRTGGNYGYTF
TRBD1	TRBV11-2	many	TRBJ1-5	TGTGCCAGCAGCTGGACAGGGAATCAGCCCCAGCATTTT	CASSWTGNQPQHF
TRBD1	TRBV12-3/TRBV12-4	.	TRBJ1-5	TGTGCCAGCAGACTCGGGACAGCGGAGAATCAGCCCCAGCATTTT	CASRLGTAENQPQHF
TRBD1	TRBV18	.	TRBJ2-3	TGTGCCAGCTCACCGCAACCTACAGGGGGCTCTAGCACAGATACGCAGTATTTT	CASSPQPTGGSSTDTQYF
.	TRBV7-2	many	TRBJ1-2	TGTGCCAGCAGCAAAGGGGCGGATAACTATGGCTACACCTTC	CASSKGADNYGYTF
TRBD1	TRBV20-1	.	TRBJ1-6	TGCAGTGCAGACAGGGCTGGGGATTCACCCCTCCACTTT	CSADRAGDSPLHF
.	TRBV20-1	.	TRBJ1-1	TGCAGTGCTAGACGTCAGACTATTATCACTGAAGCTTTCTTT	CSARRQTIITEAFF
TRBD2	TRBV7-2	few	TRBJ2-5	TGTGCCAGCAGCTTGCGGCGCGGGGGACAAGAGACCCAGTACTTC	CASSLRRGGQETQYF
TRBD2	TRBV10-3	once	TRBJ2-1	TGTGCCATCACCCCTAGCGGGGGGGTGGAGCAGTTCTTC	CAITPSGGVEQFF
.	TRBV5-1	.	TRBJ2-7	TGCGCCAGCAGTCCACAACCGGGGGAATACGAGCAGTACTTC	CASSPQPGEYEQYF